The T cell receptor beta chain described here comes from a study of identical twins (dated by TCRdb to about 2016). Broadly, across the study: To test whether fetal clonotypes persist, this study deep-sequenced TCR alpha and beta repertoires from monozygotic twins, from unrelated adults of various ages, and from cord blood. Replicate twin experiments were performed at different times using different library preparation protocols to rule out contamination.

This clonotype was recorded many times. The clone's antigen remains unknown. Base qualities are not at hand, and no much larger clone is one base apart. From cysteine to phenylalanine, the CDR3 is 15 amino acids long. Of the read, only the CDR3 DNA is kept; its 45 bases are in frame from base 1. The germline V gene provides CDR1 SGHRS and CDR2 YFSETQ. V is reduced by 0 bases and J by 5 bases, leaving a spacing of 14 bases between them. Points the paper makes about the study in general: Abundant cord blood beta clonotypes carried fewer insertions; young adult naive repertoires showed a weaker similar trend, while memory repertoires showed none. Zero-insertion analyses could be partly confounded by invariant T cells such as MAIT and iNKT, although diverse VJ usage argued against such confounding for most clonotypes. Because the same donors could not be followed over many years, the conclusions depended on cross-sectional statistical analysis. Compared with coincidental sharing between unrelated individuals, out-of-frame TCR alpha sequences shared between twins had an excess of sequences with low generation probability. Out-of-frame TCR alpha sharing in monozygotic twins was systematically underestimated by recombination models, whereas sharing between unrelated individuals was in agreement with the recombination models. The excess sharing between twins in beta out-of-frame sequences was weaker because fewer shared sequences reduced the signal-to-noise ratio.

The library came from 5' RACE. The run used an Illumina HiSeq 2000. Template switching introduced a universal primer binding site; the final cDNA contained a unique molecular identifier, enabling accurate counting of TCR cDNA molecules. First-strand cDNA for TCR alpha and beta chains was synthesized from specific primers in the conserved constant-segment region. To control for contamination, every cDNA library carried two barcodes: a SMART-Mk sample barcode plus Illumina barcodes. TruSeq adapter sequences, together with Illumina sample barcodes, were added in two successive PCR steps. The TCR alpha and beta cDNA libraries were sequenced on the Illumina HiSeq platform using custom primers. In the original analysis: Unique molecular identifiers were extracted from raw reads with MiGEC, and CDR3 positions were determined with MiXCR. Recombination models were inferred per individual with the repgenHMM and IGoR tools using an EM algorithm. The tcR package in R was used for shared clonotype analysis, with sharing normalized by the product of cloneset sizes. Out-of-frame nonproductive sequences were analyzed to study raw recombination free of thymic and clonal selection effects. The public reads were reprocessed in TCRdb via fastp at Q25 and MiXCR, keeping in-frame beta chains. Rows merge per CDR3 protein into single entries with the most common DNA and genes. The V and J calls and clone size are TCRdb's, not the authors'. The sample table holds a few hundred thousand distinct CDR3 sequences, of which roughly 8.6% were seen once. Clones ranked in the top ten supply around 2.1% of the sample.

Only healthy Caucasian donors were included. The twin cohort consisted of three pairs of female monozygotic twins, all aged about 18 to 30 years. Miltenyi CD45RO+ enrichment and human naive T-cell isolation kits were used to isolate memory (CD45RO+) and naive T cells from PBMC. These sequences were also reported in another study, on yellow fever vaccine responses in identical twins. That second report states: The authors reported that the T cell response to vaccination in identical twins appeared partly convergent and partly personalized. In the study, vaccine-responding T cell clones were precisely tracked in identical twins.

What was sequenced was memory (CD45RO+) T cells sorted from blood. This specimen's cell subset or site label, per the study, means: CD45RO+ enriched T cells. The source is a woman aged 18-29 years in good health. The rearranged segments are TRBV5-1 and TRBJ1-1; perhaps TRBD1 is the D gene, with 5 bases matching. The CDR3 amino acid sequence is: CASSLGRGGWTEAFF. Read as DNA, the sequence is TGCGCCAGCAGCTTGGGAAGGGGTGGTTGGACTGAAGCTTTCTTT.